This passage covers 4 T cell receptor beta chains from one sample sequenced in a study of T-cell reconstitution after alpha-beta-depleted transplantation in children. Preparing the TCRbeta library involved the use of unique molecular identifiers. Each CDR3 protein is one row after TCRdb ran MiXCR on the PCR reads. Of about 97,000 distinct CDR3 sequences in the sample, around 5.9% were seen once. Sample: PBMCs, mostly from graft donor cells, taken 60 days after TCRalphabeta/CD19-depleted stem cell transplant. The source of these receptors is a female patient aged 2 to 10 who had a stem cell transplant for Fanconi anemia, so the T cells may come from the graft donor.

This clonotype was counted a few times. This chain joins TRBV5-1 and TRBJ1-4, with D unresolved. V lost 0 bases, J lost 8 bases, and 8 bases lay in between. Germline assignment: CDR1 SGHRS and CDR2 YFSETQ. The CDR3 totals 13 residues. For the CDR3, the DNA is TGCGCCAGCAGCTTGGTAAACGACGAAAAACTGTTTTTT. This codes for CASSLVNDEKLFF. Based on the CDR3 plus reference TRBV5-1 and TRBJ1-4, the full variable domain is KAGVTQTPRYLIKTRGQQVTLSCSPISGHRSVSWYQQTPGQGLQFLFEYFSETQRNKGNFPGRFSGRQFSNSRSEMNVSTLELGDSALYLCASSLVNDEKLFFGSGTQLSVL.

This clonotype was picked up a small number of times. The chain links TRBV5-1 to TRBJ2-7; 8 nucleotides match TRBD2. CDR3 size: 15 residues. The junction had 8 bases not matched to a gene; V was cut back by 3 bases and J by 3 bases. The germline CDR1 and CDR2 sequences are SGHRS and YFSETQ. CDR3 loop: CASSSDWAGGYEQYF. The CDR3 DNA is TGCGCCAGCAGCTCGGACTGGGCGGGAGGCTACGAGCAGTACTTC.

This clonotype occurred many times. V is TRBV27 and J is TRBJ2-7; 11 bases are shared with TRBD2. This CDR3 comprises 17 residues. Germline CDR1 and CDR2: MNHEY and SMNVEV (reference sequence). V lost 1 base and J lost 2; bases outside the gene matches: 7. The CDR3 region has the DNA TGTGCCAGCAGTTTATTCCGACTAGCGGGAAGGACCTACGAGCAGTACTTC. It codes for CASSLFRLAGRTYEQYF.

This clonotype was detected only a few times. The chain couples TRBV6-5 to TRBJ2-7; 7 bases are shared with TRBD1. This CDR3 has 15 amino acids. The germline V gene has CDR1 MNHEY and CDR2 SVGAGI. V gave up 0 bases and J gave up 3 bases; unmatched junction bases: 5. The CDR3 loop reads CASSYSPGQYYEQYF. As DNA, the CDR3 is TGTGCCAGCAGTTACTCCCCGGGACAGTACTACGAGCAGTACTTC.